The 9 T cell receptor beta chains below come from one sample, sequenced in a study of T cells in Graves' hyperthyroidism and ophthalmopathy. Researchers took RNA transcripts and amplified the TCR beta CDR3 regions from them. A first-round RT-PCR of the TCR CDR3 used the HTBI primer set. TCRdb passed the multiplex PCR reads through MiXCR, listing each CDR3 protein once. The sample carries some 400,000 distinct CDR3 sequences, 13% recorded once. The sample was blood. The receptors originated from a man between 25 and 39 years old with Graves' hyperthyroidism that later progressed to Graves' ophthalmopathy.

In nucleotides, the CDR3 is TGCAGTGCTGAAAGGACAGGATATGGCTACACCTTC. Its protein is CSAERTGYGYTF. The chain has TRBV20-1 and TRBJ1-2; 7 nucleotides match TRBD1. V was pared by 5 bases and J by 5 bases, with 5 bases of the junction left unmatched. The CDR3 extends over 12 amino acids. Germline V gives CDR1 DFQATT, CDR2 SNEGSKA (reference sequence).

This clonotype showed up just a few times. This chain joins TRBV29-1 and TRBJ2-4, with D possibly matching TRBD1 (6 bases). Germline-derived CDR1 and CDR2 are SQVTM and ANQGSEA. This CDR3 is 12 amino acids long. The V end lost 4 bases, the J end lost 4 bases, and 8 bases lay between the germline ends. Here the CDR3 reads CSVGTDKNIQYF. The DNA of the CDR3 is TGCAGCGTTGGGACAGATAAAAACATTCAGTACTTC.

This clonotype occurred many times. The rearrangement uses TRBV5-1 and TRBJ2-5; D may match TRBD1 or TRBD2 (5 bases each). V lost 0 bases to trimming and J lost 2 bases, with 11 bases between them. CDR1 and CDR2 from the germline V gene are SGHRS and YFSETQ. This CDR3 comprises 15 residues. In DNA form, the CDR3 reads TGCGCCAGCAGCTTGGGAGTGGGACCTCAAGAGACCCAGTACTTC. Residues: CASSLGVGPQETQYF.

This clonotype was detected a few times. The V and J genes are TRBV7-9 and TRBJ1-2, with a tentative D call TRBD1 (5 bases). The CDR3 has 13 amino acids. The germline V gene has CDR1 SEHNR and CDR2 FQNEAQ (reference sequence). V shed 5 bases and J shed 8 bases, with 15 bases lying between them. CDR3 sequence: CASSTPSGRGYTF. The CDR3 bases are TGTGCCAGCAGCACACCGTCGGGGCGCGGCTACACCTTC. The whole variable domain, filled in from reference TRBV7-9 and TRBJ1-2, reads DTGVSQNPRHKITKRGQNVTFRCDPISEHNRLYWYRQTLGQGPEFLTYFQNEAQLEKSRLLSDRFSAERPKGSFSTLEIQRTEQGDSAMYLCASSTPSGRGYTFGSGTRLTVV.

The sample holds many counts of this clonotype. V gene TRBV20-1 combines with J gene TRBJ1-1; TRBD1 aligns across 7 bases. Germline V gene data show CDR1 as DFQATT and CDR2 as SNEGSKA (reference sequence). V lost 6 bases to trimming and J lost 1 base; unmatched junction nucleotides: 14. The CDR3 sequence is 16 residues long. Here the CDR3 reads CSATNRDRFKNTEAFF. CDR3 sequence (DNA): TGCAGTGCAACGAACCGGGACAGATTTAAGAACACTGAAGCTTTCTTT.

In its sample, this clonotype was seen many times. The chain uses TRBV6-1 and TRBJ1-1; D ambiguous. V gave up 5 bases and J gave up 0 bases, with 10 bases separating them. Germline lookup yields CDR1 MNHNS and CDR2 SASEGT. This CDR3 comprises 14 residues. CDR3 in DNA: TGTGCCAGCAGTTTCACCGCTCTGAACACTGAAGCTTTCTTT. It is translated as CASSFTALNTEAFF.

This clonotype was recorded many times. This sequence joins TRBV11-2 and TRBJ2-5; D is unclear. The CDR3 extends over 14 amino acids. The V end was cut by 5 bases, the J end by 1 base, with 11 bases between. Looked up from germline, CDR1 is SGHAT and CDR2 is FQNNGV. The CDR3 reads CASSVGRLQETQYF. CDR3 nucleotide sequence: TGTGCCAGCAGCGTCGGACGCCTCCAAGAGACCCAGTACTTC.

This clonotype was seen at least ten times. The chain uses TRBV12-3 or TRBV12-4 and TRBJ2-7; D uncertain. The CDR3 loop spans 15 amino acids. The V gene lost 2 bases and the J gene lost 0 bases, with 11 bases spanning the gap. The CDR3 reads CASSLIRAYSYEQYF. The CDR3, as DNA: TGTGCCAGCAGTTTAATCCGCGCCTACTCCTACGAGCAGTACTTC.

This clonotype was counted many times. The chain recombines TRBV18 with TRBJ2-7; TRBD2 is a possible D gene (5 bases). The CDR3 spans 13 residues. Germline V gene lookup returns CDR1 KGHSH and CDR2 LQKENI. Trimming cost V 3 bases and J 2 bases, with 8 bases left between them. CDR3 sequence: CASSPSGTYEQYF. CDR3 nucleotides: TGTGCCAGCTCACCGTCCGGGACCTACGAGCAGTACTTC.